These 3 T cell receptor beta chains came from one sample sequenced in a study of CD8 T cells in ankylosing spondylitis. TCRdb re-called the 5' RACE reads through MiXCR, storing one row per CDR3 protein. The table lists about 52,000 distinct CDR3 sequences, roughly 7.4% of them singletons. Input material: blood, either unsorted or a sorted T cell fraction (not recorded which). These receptor sequences come from a female donor with ankylosing spondylitis or in good health (not recorded which).

This clonotype was picked up many times. This chain links TRBV20-1 with TRBJ2-3; 8 bases match TRBD1. CDR1 is DFQATT and CDR2 is SNEGSKA in the germline V gene (reference sequence). The CDR3 is 19 amino acids. V gave up 6 bases and J gave up 0 bases; unmatched junction bases: 20. For the CDR3, the DNA is TGCAGTGCACCGACCTTTGGAAGGCCGGGACAGGAGAGCACAGATACGCAGTATTTT. Protein sequence: CSAPTFGRPGQESTDTQYF.

This clonotype was seen repeatedly, ten times or more. This sequence joins TRBV5-1 and TRBJ1-1; possibly TRBD1 for D (6 bases). The CDR3 consists of 14 residues. Trimming left V 0 bases short and J 4 bases short, with 10 bases between. Germline CDR1 and CDR2: SGHRS and YFSETQ. This CDR3 reads CASSLVGGPTEAFF. The CDR3 bases are TGCGCCAGCAGCTTGGTGGGGGGGCCCACTGAAGCTTTCTTT.

This clonotype was detected ten times or more. The V call is TRBV7-8, the J call TRBJ2-1; D perhaps matches TRBD1 (7 bases). Trimming left V 5 bases short and J 2 bases short, with 16 bases between. The CDR3 runs to 16 residues. Per the germline V gene, CDR1 is SGHVS and CDR2 is FQNEAQ. In DNA, the CDR3 is TGTGCCAGCAGCGATAGCGGAGGGGGCGCCTACAATGAGCAGTTCTTC. This translates into CASSDSGGGAYNEQFF.